This T cell receptor beta chain was identified in a study of blood T cell repertoires in COVID-19. Across the whole study: Sample material is recorded as cDNA or gDNA derived from T cells, B-cell-depleted T cells, or PBMCs.

The repertoire was sequenced with immunoSEQ multiplex PCR; TCRdb's copy has only in-frame clones and lacks some. The sample lists tens of thousands of clones; around 84% were seen once. Trimming took off 5 bases at V and 0 bases at J, with 14 bases between the two ends. Germline CDR1 LNHDA, CDR2 SQIVND (reference sequence). The CDR3 totals 15 residues. This clone was counted a few times. The sample was peripheral blood. The TCR was taken from a human donor in a cohort sampled during active COVID-19. The chain uses TRBV19 and TRBJ2-7, with a tentative D call TRBD2 (6 bases). For the CDR3, the DNA is TGTGCCAGTAGTGCGTCAGGAGGGAGCTCCTACGAGCAGTACTTC. Translation gives CASSASGGSSYEQYF.